This is a list of T cell receptor beta chains from one sample in a study of blood T cell repertoires in COVID-19. The protocol was immunoSEQ multiplex PCR, while the TCRdb copy is restricted to in-frame clones and leaves out a portion. The sample yields about 220,000 clones, roughly 88% seen once. The sample comprised PBMCs or T cells enriched from blood (not recorded which). The receptors originated from a woman in her forties or fifties with acute COVID-19. The CDR3 runs from the conserved cysteine through the conserved F or W. D genes are given only for firm matches. Rows may omit the clone size; those that give it use once, few, many or a size class.

TRBD1,TRBJ1-1,TRBV5-1,14,.,TGCGCCAGCAGCATTCGACAGGGGGTAACTGAAGCTTTCTTT,CASSIRQGVTEAFF
TRBD2,TRBJ2-6,TRBV28,20,.,TGTGCCAGCACTCCCGGGGTAGCGGGCTATCTCGGGTCTGGGGCCAACGTCCTGACTTTC,CASTPGVAGYLGSGANVLTF
.,TRBJ1-2,TRBV28,14,.,TGTGCCAGCAGTTTATTGCGTCCCGCGAAAGGCTACACCTTC,CASSLLRPAKGYTF
.,TRBJ1-4,TRBV28,13,.,TGTGCCAGCATCGGATTTCTGGGACACCCTCTGCTTTTT,CASIGFLGHPLLF
TRBD2,TRBJ2-1,TRBV6-4,14,.,TGTGCCAGCAGTACCGGACTAGACCTCAATGAGCAGTTCTTC,CASSTGLDLNEQFF
.,TRBJ2-3,TRBV7-9,12,once,TGTGCCAGCAGCTTAGGCCAGTCGATGCAGTATTTT,CASSLGQSMQYF
.,TRBJ1-4,TRBV30,12,.,TGTGCCTGGAGACTAGCGGGCGAAAAACTGTTTTTT,CAWRLAGEKLFF
.,TRBJ1-5,TRBV6-5,12,.,TGTGCCAGCATCGGGGGTAATCAGCCCCAGCATTTT,CASIGGNQPQHF
.,TRBJ1-2,TRBV6-2/TRBV6-3,13,once,TGTGCCAGCAGTCGGACAGATAACTATGGCTACACCTTC,CASSRTDNYGYTF
TRBD1,TRBJ1-5,TRBV10-3,14,.,TGTGCCATCAGTACTGGGACAGAATATCAGCCCCAGCATTTT,CAISTGTEYQPQHF
.,TRBJ2-7,TRBV3-1/TRBV3-2,13,.,TGTGCCAGCAGCCTAAGAGGGAGCTACGAGCAGTACTTC,CASSLRGSYEQYF
TRBD1,TRBJ2-3,TRBV11-3,14,.,TGTGCCAGCAGCCCAGGGGGCCCCCCAGATACGCAGTATTTT,CASSPGGPPDTQYF
TRBD1,TRBJ1-1,TRBV25-1,14,.,TGTGCCAGCAGCCTGACAGGGGGGAACACTGAAGCTTTCTTT,CASSLTGGNTEAFF
TRBD2,TRBJ2-1,TRBV7-2,16,.,TGTGCCAGCAGCTTAGCCGCTAGCGGCCCCTACAATGAGCAGTTCTTC,CASSLAASGPYNEQFF
.,TRBJ1-3,TRBV29-1,13,.,TGCAGCGTTAGTGACATCTCTGGAAACACCATATATTTT,CSVSDISGNTIYF
TRBD2,TRBJ2-7,TRBV5-1,15,.,TGCGCCAGCAGAGGACTAGCGGGAGACCCTTACGAGCAGTACTTC,CASRGLAGDPYEQYF
.,TRBJ2-1,TRBV29-1,12,.,TGCAGCGTTGTCCCGACCTCAGGGGGGCGGTTCTTC,CSVVPTSGGRFF
.,TRBJ1-2,TRBV18,15,.,TGTGCCAGCTCACCGGGACTGGACCCTAACTATGGCTACACCTTC,CASSPGLDPNYGYTF
.,TRBJ2-7,TRBV7-6,14,.,TGTGCCAGCAGCTCCCTCGCGATTTCCTACGAGCAGTACTTC,CASSSLAISYEQYF
.,TRBJ1-1,TRBV5-4,14,once,TGTGCCAGCAGCGCTGACAGAATGAACACTGAAGCTTTCTTT,CASSADRMNTEAFF
TRBD1,TRBJ2-7,TRBV6-2/TRBV6-3,15,.,TGTGCCAGCAGTGAGGTAGGACAGGGAAGGTACGAGCAGTACTTC,CASSEVGQGRYEQYF
.,TRBJ1-4,TRBV27,15,.,TGTGCCAGCAGTCCGTGGTCGGTGACTAATGAAAAACTGTTTTTT,CASSPWSVTNEKLFF
.,TRBJ2-1,TRBV7-6,11,.,TGTGCCAGCAGCTTGGAGCGGGAGCAGTTCTTC,CASSLEREQFF
TRBD2,TRBJ2-5,TRBV6-5,13,.,TGTGCCAGCGGGGGCGCGGGAGGGGAGACCCAGTACTTC,CASGGAGGETQYF
TRBD1,TRBJ1-2,TRBV5-6,16,.,TGTGCCAGCAGCCCTTCCGGGACAGGAGCTAACTATGGCTACACCTTC,CASSPSGTGANYGYTF
.,TRBJ1-6,TRBV18,17,.,TGTGCCAGCTCACCACTACCTGGGGACATGAGTAGGTCACCCCTCCACTTT,CASSPLPGDMSRSPLHF
TRBD2,TRBJ2-3,TRBV27,18,once,TGTGCCAGCAGTTCCAAAAGGACTAGCGGGAGGTTCGGAGATACGCAGTATTTT,CASSSKRTSGRFGDTQYF
.,TRBJ1-1,TRBV7-9,13,.,TGTGCCAGCAGCCCCACACGAAGCACTGAAGCTTTCTTT,CASSPTRSTEAFF
TRBD1,TRBJ1-1,TRBV29-1,12,.,TGCAGCGCTGGGACAGTCAACACTGAAGCTTTCTTT,CSAGTVNTEAFF
.,TRBJ1-5,TRBV3-1/TRBV3-2,17,.,TGTGCCAGCAGCCTCACTTTGGTGCGGGTGAGCAATCAGCCCCAGCATTTT,CASSLTLVRVSNQPQHF
.,TRBJ1-2,TRBV28,12,.,TGTGCCAGCAGTGCTACAGGGCTCGGCTACACCTTC,CASSATGLGYTF
.,TRBJ2-1,TRBV18,14,once,TGTGCCAGCTCACCACCGGTCACTAGGTATGAGCAGTTCTTC,CASSPPVTRYEQFF
TRBD1,TRBJ1-5,TRBV23-1,17,.,TGCGCCAGCAATCGGACAGGGACCGCGAGGGGCAATCAGCCCCAGCATTTT,CASNRTGTARGNQPQHF
TRBD1,TRBJ1-2,TRBV18,13,few,TGTGCCAGCTCCCGGGACAGTCCCTATGGCTACACCTTC,CASSRDSPYGYTF
.,TRBJ2-7,TRBV28,13,.,TGTGCCAGCTCAGGGCAGAACTCCTACGAGCAGTACTTC,CASSGQNSYEQYF